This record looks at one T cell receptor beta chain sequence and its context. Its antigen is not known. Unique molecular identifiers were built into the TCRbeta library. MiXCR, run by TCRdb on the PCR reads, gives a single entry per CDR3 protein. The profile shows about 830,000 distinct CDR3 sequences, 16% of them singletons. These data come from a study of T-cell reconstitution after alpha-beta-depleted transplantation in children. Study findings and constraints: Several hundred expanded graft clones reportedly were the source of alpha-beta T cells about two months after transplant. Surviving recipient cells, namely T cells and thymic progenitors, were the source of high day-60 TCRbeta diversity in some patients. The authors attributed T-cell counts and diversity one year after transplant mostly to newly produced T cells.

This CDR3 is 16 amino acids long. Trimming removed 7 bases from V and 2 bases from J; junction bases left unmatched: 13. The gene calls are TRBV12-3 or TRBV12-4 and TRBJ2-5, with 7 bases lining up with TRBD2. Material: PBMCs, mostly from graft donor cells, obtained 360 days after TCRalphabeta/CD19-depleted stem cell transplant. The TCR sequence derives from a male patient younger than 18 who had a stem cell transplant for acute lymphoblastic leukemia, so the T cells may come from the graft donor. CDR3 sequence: CASTSPGLVVQETQYF. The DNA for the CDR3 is TGTGCCAGCACCTCTCCCGGACTAGTGGTTCAAGAGACCCAGTACTTC.